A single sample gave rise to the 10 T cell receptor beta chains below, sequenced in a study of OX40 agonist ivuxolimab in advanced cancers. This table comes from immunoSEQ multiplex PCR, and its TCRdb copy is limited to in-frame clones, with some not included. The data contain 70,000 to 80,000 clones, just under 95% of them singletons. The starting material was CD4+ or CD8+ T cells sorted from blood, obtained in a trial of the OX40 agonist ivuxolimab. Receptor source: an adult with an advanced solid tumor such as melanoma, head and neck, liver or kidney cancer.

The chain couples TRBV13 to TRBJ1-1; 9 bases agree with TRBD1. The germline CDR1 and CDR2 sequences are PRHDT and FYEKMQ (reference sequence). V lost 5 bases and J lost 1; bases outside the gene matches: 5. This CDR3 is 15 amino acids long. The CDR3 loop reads CASSPDRGGNTEAFF. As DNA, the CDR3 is TGTGCCAGCAGCCCGGACAGGGGAGGGAACACTGAAGCTTTCTTT.

CDR3 in amino acids: CASSVAPYLRYEQYF. CDR3 DNA: TGTGCCAGCAGTGTAGCCCCATACTTACGGTACGAGCAGTACTTC. The chain links TRBV27 to TRBJ2-7; no definite D call. CDR1 MNHEY and CDR2 SMNVEV come from the germline V gene (reference sequence). The CDR3 sequence is 15 residues long. V was trimmed by 5 bases and J by 4 bases, leaving 18 bases between them.

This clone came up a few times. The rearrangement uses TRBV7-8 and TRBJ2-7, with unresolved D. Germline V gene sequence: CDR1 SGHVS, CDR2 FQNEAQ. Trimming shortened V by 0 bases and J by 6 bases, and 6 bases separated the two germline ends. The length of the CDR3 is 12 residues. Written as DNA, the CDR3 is TGTGCCAGCAGCTTAGCTTCGGGCGAGCAGTACTTC. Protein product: CASSLASGEQYF. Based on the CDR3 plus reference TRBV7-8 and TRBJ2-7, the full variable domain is GAGVSQSPRYKVAKRGQDVALRCDPISGHVSLFWYQQALGQGPEFLTYFQNEAQLDKSGLPSDRFFAERPEGSVSTLKIQRTQQEDSAVYLCASSLASGEQYFGPGTRLTVT.

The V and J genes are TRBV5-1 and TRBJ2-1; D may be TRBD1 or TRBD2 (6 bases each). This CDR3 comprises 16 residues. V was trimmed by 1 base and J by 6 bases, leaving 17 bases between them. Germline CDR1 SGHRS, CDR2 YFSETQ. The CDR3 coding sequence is TGCGCCAGCAGCTTGTCAGGGGCGGGGATCTCCAATGAGCAGTTCTTC. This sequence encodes CASSLSGAGISNEQFF.

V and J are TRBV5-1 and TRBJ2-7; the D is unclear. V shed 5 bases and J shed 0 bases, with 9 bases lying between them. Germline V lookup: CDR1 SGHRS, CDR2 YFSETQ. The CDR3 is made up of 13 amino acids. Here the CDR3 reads CASSYGSSYEQYF. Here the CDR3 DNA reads TGCGCCAGCAGTTACGGTAGCTCCTACGAGCAGTACTTC.

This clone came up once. This CDR3 is CASSWTPVGAGEQYF. In DNA, the CDR3 is TGTGCCAGCAGTTGGACCCCCGTGGGGGCGGGCGAGCAGTACTTC. This chain links TRBV6-5 with TRBJ2-7; TRBD1 might be the D (6 bases). Trimming took 4 bases from V and 6 from J, leaving 19 bases between them. The CDR3 totals 15 residues. Germline CDR1 and CDR2: MNHEY and SVGAGI.

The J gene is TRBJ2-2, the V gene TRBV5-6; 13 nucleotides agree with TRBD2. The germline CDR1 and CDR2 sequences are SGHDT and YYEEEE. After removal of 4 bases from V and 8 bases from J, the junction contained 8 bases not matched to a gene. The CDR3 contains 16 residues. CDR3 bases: TGTGCCAGCAGCATGGGACTAGCGGGATCAAGGGGGGAGCTGTTTTTT. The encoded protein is CASSMGLAGSRGELFF.

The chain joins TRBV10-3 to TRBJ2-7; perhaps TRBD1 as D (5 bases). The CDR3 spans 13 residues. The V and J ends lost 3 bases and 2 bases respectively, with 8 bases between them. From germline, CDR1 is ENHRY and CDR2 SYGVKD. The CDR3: CAISDDSTYEQYF. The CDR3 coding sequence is TGTGCCATCAGTGATGACAGTACCTACGAGCAGTACTTC.

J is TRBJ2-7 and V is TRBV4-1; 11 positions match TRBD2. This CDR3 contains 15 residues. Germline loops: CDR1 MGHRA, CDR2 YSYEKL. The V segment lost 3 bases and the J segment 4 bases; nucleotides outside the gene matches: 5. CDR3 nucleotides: TGCGCCAGCAGCCATCATAGCGGGGGGGCTTACGAGCAGTACTTC. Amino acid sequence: CASSHHSGGAYEQYF.

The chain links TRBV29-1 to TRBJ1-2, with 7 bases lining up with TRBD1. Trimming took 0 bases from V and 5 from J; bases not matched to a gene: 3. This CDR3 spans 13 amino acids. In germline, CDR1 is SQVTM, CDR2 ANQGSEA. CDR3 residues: CSVEETTGYGYTF. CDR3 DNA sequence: TGCAGCGTTGAAGAAACGACAGGGTATGGCTACACCTTC. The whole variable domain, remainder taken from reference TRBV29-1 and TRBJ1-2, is SAVISQKPSRDICQRGTSLTIQCQVDSQVTMMFWYRQQPGQSLTLIATANQGSEATYESGFVIDKFPISRPNLTFSTLTVSNMSPEDSSIYLCSVEETTGYGYTFGSGTRLTVV.